Listed here are 9 T cell receptor beta chains from one sample, sequenced in a study of T cells in narcolepsy. Data came from immunoSEQ multiplex PCR; TCRdb stores just in-frame clones and leaves some out. In the table there are about 33,000 clones, roughly 88% of which are singletons. The specimen was CD45RA- memory CD4+ T cells from PBMCs. These receptors all come from a human donor with narcolepsy.

V is TRBV4-2 and J is TRBJ2-7, with D perhaps being TRBD1 or TRBD2 (5 bases each). Germline values: CDR1 LGHNA, CDR2 YNFKEQ. The CDR3 is 13 amino acids. The germline V and J ends were trimmed by 5 bases and 4 bases, with 12 bases remaining between them. This chain's CDR3 is CASSLLGDYEQYF. The DNA of the CDR3 is TGTGCCAGCAGCTTGTTGGGGGATTACGAGCAGTACTTC.

This chain uses TRBV4-2 with TRBJ1-5; D unresolved. From germline, CDR1 is LGHNA and CDR2 YNFKEQ. This CDR3 contains 19 residues. The V and J ends lost 0 bases and 0 bases respectively, with 18 bases between them. The CDR3 nucleotides read TGTGCCAGCAGCCAAGATCTTTTAGGTTCCCTCAATAGCAATCAGCCCCAGCATTTT. Protein product: CASSQDLLGSLNSNQPQHF.

V gene TRBV7-9 combines with J gene TRBJ1-1; D unresolved. This CDR3 has 14 amino acids. CDR1 SEHNR and CDR2 FQNEAQ come from the germline V gene (reference sequence). V lost 1 base to trimming and J lost 4 bases, with 10 bases between them. The CDR3 reads CASSLGPALTEAFF. CDR3 coding DNA: TGTGCCAGCAGCTTAGGCCCGGCCCTCACTGAAGCTTTCTTT.

The J gene is TRBJ2-3, the V gene TRBV10-3; D assignment may be TRBD1 or TRBD2 (5 bases each). V lost 5 bases and J lost 0, with 9 bases in between. The germline V gene encodes CDR1 ENHRY and CDR2 SYGVKD. This CDR3 region has 14 residues. For the CDR3, the DNA is TGTGCCATCAGTCTGGGGGAGAGCACAGATACGCAGTATTTT. Residues: CAISLGESTDTQYF.

The CDR3: CASSVLSSYEQYF. In DNA form, the CDR3 reads TGTGCCAGCAGTGTGTTGTCGTCTTACGAGCAGTACTTC. The chain joins TRBV2 to TRBJ2-7; D call uncertain. V dropped 4 bases and J dropped 4 bases, with 11 bases sitting between them. The CDR3 runs 13 residues. CDR1 and CDR2 from the germline V gene are SNHLY and FYNNEI.

This chain joins TRBV11-3 and TRBJ2-5; D unclear. V was trimmed by 0 bases and J by 1 base, leaving 6 bases between them. The CDR3 contains 14 residues. Germline V gives CDR1 SGHNT, CDR2 YENEEA. This CDR3 is CASSLDPFQETQYF. The CDR3 DNA follows: TGTGCCAGCAGCTTAGACCCCTTCCAAGAGACCCAGTACTTC. Supplemented by reference TRBV11-3 and TRBJ2-5, the full variable domain reads EAGVVQSPRYKIIEKKQPVAFWCNPISGHNTLYWYLQNLGQGPELLIRYENEEAVDDSQLPKDRFSAERLKGVDSTLKIQPAELGDSAVYLCASSLDPFQETQYFGPGTRLLVL.

The chain carries TRBV29-1 and TRBJ1-5; 10 nucleotides align to TRBD1. Germline loops: CDR1 SQVTM, CDR2 ANQGSEA. The CDR3 extends over 16 amino acids. The ends lost 6 bases at V and 2 bases at J; junction bases unmatched: 10. The CDR3 nucleotides are TGCAGCGTCTCCGGGACAGGGGTCAGGGGCAATCAGCCCCAGCATTTT. This translates into CSVSGTGVRGNQPQHF.

This clone was observed a few times. DNA for the CDR3: TGCGCCAGCAGCTTGGATCAGAGCTCCTATAATTCACCCCTCCACTTT. It translates to CASSLDQSSYNSPLHF. The chain couples TRBV5-1 to TRBJ1-6, with no clear D. The V and J ends lost 0 bases and 0 bases respectively, with 7 bases between them. Looked up from germline, CDR1 is SGHRS and CDR2 is YFSETQ. The CDR3 is 16 amino acids. The full variable domain, its missing parts supplied by reference TRBV5-1 and TRBJ1-6, is KAGVTQTPRYLIKTRGQQVTLSCSPISGHRSVSWYQQTPGQGLQFLFEYFSETQRNKGNFPGRFSGRQFSNSRSEMNVSTLELGDSALYLCASSLDQSSYNSPLHFGNGTRLTVT.

This chain uses TRBV2 with TRBJ2-4; D gene uncertain. V shed 5 bases and J shed 0 bases, with 8 bases lying between them. CDR3 length: 14 amino acids. Germline V CDR1 and CDR2: SNHLY, FYNNEI. CDR3 bases: TGTGCCAGCAGTACCCGGGTAGCCAAAAACATTCAGTACTTC. The encoded protein is CASSTRVAKNIQYF.